This TCR beta chain stems from a study of blood T cell repertoires in COVID-19 (TCRdb year 2020). As for the study more broadly: The collaborator samples originated in the United States, Italy and Spain and spanned the acute and convalescent phases of COVID-19. Deeply sampled blood TCRbeta repertoires from subjects exposed to, actively infected with, or recovered from COVID-19 were included in the dataset. The samples were drawn from two sources: the first 160 participants of the ongoing ImmuneRACE study, and about 1,300 subjects contributed by 6 global collaborators. The prospective study material was composed of cDNA or gDNA derived from T cells, B-cell-depleted T cells, or PBMCs. Where HLA class I and class II types were available, the types were taken from metadata supplied by the sample provider, not from assay-based typing. The repertoires were released in a freely available public database meant as a resource for research on the immune response to SARS-CoV-2. Nearly every sample came with metadata listing a de-identified subject ID, COVID-19 status, age in years and sex. The paper's findings and limits, for the study overall: Clinical and demographic metadata were provided uncurated, with the amount varying by source and participant.

In the germline V gene, CDR1 corresponds to KGHSH and CDR2 to LQKENI. V gives up 6 bases and J gives up 4 bases, and the segment between their germline ends measures 18 bases. The CDR3 measures 15 amino acids from cysteine to phenylalanine. Of all the DNA, just the CDR3 is kept, 45 bases in frame from base 1. Comment on this clone: Which antigen it targets is not known. The sample holds no much larger clone one base away, and base qualities are not on file.

The immunoSEQ Assay, a bias-controlled multiplex PCR, was used to amplify TCRbeta CDR3 regions from genomic DNA. The paper's processing steps were these. The number of nucleated cells in each sample was estimated from the amplification of reference gene primers within the assay. To quantify the absolute abundance of each unique TCRbeta CDR3 rearrangement, sequence reads were collapsed and filtered. For each sample, productive Simpson clonality was calculated as the square root of Simpson's diversity index over productive rearrangements. Held by TCRdb, this immuneACCESS table contains in-frame sequences only and omits some clones. Under half of the omission traces to an unresolved V gene where checked; the cause of the rest is unknown. V and J calls and clone size are those listed in that table; D and trimming were worked out from the DNA. The sample has over 150,000 clones on record, approximately 91% of them singletons. The ten most abundant clones make up approximately 2.4% of the sample.

The collaborating institutions used their own protocols to collect whole blood in K2EDTA tubes. For TCRbeta analysis, collaborators shipped samples as frozen whole blood, isolated PBMCs, or DNA extracted from either of those sample types. This TCR was sampled from a man aged 18 to 29 with acute or convalescent COVID-19. The chain is made from TRBV18 and TRBJ1-1; no confident D gene assignment can be made. The source material was peripheral blood. CDR3 region: CASSPLRQGSTEAFF. DNA sequence: TGTGCCAGCTCCCCCCTGAGGCAAGGTAGCACTGAAGCTTTCTTT.